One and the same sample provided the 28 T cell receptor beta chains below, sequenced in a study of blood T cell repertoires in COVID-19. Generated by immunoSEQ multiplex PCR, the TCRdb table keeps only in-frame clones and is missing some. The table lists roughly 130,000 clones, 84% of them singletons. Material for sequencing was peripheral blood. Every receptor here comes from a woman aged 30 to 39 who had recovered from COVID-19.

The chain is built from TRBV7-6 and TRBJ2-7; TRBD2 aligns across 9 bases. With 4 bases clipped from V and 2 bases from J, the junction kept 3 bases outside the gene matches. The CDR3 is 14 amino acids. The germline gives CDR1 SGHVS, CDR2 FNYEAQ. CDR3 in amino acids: CASSSSGATYEQYF. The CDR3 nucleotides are TGTGCCAGCAGCTCTAGCGGGGCGACCTACGAGCAGTACTTC.

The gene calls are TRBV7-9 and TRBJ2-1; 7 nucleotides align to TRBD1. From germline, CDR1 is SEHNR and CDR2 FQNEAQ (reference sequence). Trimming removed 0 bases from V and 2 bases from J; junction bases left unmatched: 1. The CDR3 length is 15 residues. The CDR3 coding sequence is TGTGCCAGCAGCTTAGCCCAGGGGGCCTACAATGAGCAGTTCTTC. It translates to CASSLAQGAYNEQFF. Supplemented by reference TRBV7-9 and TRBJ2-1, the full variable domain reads DTGVSQNPRHKITKRGQNVTFRCDPISEHNRLYWYRQTLGQGPEFLTYFQNEAQLEKSRLLSDRFSAERPKGSFSTLEIQRTEQGDSAMYLCASSLAQGAYNEQFFGPGTRLTVL.

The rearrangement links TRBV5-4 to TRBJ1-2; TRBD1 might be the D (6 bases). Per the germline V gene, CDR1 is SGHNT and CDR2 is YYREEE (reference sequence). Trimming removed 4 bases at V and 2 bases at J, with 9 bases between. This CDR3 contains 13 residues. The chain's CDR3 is CASSRGQNYGYTF. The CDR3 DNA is TGTGCCAGCAGCCGGGGACAAAACTATGGCTACACCTTC. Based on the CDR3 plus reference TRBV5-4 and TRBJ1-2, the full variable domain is ETGVTQSPTHLIKTRGQQVTLRCSSQSGHNTVSWYQQALGQGPQFIFQYYREEENGRGNFPPRFSGLQFPNYSSELNVNALELDDSALYLCASSRGQNYGYTFGSGTRLTVV.

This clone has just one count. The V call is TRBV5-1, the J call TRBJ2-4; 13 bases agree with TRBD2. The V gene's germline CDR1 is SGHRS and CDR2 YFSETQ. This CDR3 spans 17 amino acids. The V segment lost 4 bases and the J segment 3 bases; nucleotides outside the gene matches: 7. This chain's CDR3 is CASSIRTSGGFKNIQYF. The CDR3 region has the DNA TGCGCCAGCAGCATAAGGACTAGCGGGGGATTCAAAAACATTCAGTACTTC.

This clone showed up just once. For the CDR3, the DNA is TGTGCCAGCAGCCAAGGGATGGTAGCGTACCAAGAGACCCAGTACTTC. Translated, it gives CASSQGMVAYQETQYF. The chain links TRBV14 to TRBJ2-5, with TRBD2 as a possible D gene (5 bases). The germline CDR1 and CDR2 sequences are SGHDN and FVKESK. The CDR3 extends over 16 amino acids. The V end was cut by 1 base, the J end by 0 bases, with 12 bases between.

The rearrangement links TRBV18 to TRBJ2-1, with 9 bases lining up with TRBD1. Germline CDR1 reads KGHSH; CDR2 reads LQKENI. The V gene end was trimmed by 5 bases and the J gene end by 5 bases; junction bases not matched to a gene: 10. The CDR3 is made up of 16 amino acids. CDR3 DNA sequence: TGTGCCAGCTCAACAGACAGGGGGAGAGCCAACAATGAGCAGTTCTTC. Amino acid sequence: CASSTDRGRANNEQFF. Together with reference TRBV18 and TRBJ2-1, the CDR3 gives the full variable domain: NAGVMQNPRHLVRRRGQEARLRCSPMKGHSHVYWYRQLPEEGLKFMVYLQKENIIDESGMPKERFSAEFPKEGPSILRIQQVVRGDSAAYFCASSTDRGRANNEQFFGPGTRLTVL.

The CDR3 DNA reads TGTGCCAGCATGGAGGGAGAATTTAGTGAGCAGTTCTTC. It yields the protein CASMEGEFSEQFF. The V gene is TRBV6-5, the J gene TRBJ2-1; TRBD2 might be the D (6 bases). The CDR3 is 13 amino acids. From germline, CDR1 is MNHEY and CDR2 SVGAGI. V lost 7 bases to trimming and J lost 9 bases, with 16 bases between them.

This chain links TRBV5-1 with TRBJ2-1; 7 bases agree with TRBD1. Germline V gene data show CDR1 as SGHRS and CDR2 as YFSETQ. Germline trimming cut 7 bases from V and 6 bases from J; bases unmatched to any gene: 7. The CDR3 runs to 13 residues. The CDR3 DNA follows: TGCGCCAGCCGTACGGGACAGCCCAATGAGCAGTTCTTC. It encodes CASRTGQPNEQFF.

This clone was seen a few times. This chain's CDR3 is CAWSVKRPISNYGYTF. The CDR3 DNA follows: TGTGCCTGGAGTGTAAAGCGGCCCATATCTAACTATGGCTACACCTTC. The V and J genes are TRBV30 and TRBJ1-2; D uncertain. Looked up from germline, CDR1 is GTSNPN and CDR2 is SVGIG (reference sequence). The CDR3 is 16 residues long. The V end was cut by 0 bases, the J end by 0 bases, with 14 bases between.

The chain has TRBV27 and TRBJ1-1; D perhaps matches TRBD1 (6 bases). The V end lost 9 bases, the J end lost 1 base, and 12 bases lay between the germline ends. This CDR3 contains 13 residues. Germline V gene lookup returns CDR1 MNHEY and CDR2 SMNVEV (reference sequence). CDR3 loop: CARKQGGNTEAFF. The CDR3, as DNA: TGTGCCAGAAAACAGGGTGGGAACACTGAAGCTTTCTTT.

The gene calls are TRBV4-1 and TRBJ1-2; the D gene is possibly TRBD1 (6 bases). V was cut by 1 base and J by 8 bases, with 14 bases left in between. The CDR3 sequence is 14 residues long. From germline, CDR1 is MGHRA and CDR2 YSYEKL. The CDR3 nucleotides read TGCGCCAGCAGCCAAGGTACAGGGACGAGGGGCTACACCTTC. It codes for CASSQGTGTRGYTF.

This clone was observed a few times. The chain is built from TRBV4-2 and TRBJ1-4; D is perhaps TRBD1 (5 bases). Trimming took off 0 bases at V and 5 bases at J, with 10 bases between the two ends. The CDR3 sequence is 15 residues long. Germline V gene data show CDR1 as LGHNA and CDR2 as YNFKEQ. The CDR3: CASSQDRGINEKLFF. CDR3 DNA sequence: TGTGCCAGCAGCCAAGATCGGGGGATAAATGAAAAACTGTTTTTT.

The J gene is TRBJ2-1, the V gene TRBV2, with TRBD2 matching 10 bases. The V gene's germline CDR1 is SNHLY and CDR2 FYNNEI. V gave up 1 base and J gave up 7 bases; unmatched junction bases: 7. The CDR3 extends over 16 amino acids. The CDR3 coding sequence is TGTGCCAGCAGTGAAGAAGCGGGAGGGGGGTTTAATGAGCAGTTCTTC. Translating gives CASSEEAGGGFNEQFF.

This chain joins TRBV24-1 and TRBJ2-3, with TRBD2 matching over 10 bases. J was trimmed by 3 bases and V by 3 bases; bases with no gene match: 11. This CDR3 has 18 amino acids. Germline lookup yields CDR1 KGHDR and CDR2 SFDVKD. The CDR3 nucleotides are TGTGCCACCAGTGATCCCGAACCCAGCGGGAGGGGAACAGATACGCAGTATTTT. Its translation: CATSDPEPSGRGTDTQYF.

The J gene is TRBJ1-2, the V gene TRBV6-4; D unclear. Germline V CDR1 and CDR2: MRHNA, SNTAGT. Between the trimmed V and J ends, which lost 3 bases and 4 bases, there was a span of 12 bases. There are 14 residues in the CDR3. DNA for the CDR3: TGTGCCAGCAGTGATACGGGATATGTCTATGGCTACACCTTC. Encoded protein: CASSDTGYVYGYTF.

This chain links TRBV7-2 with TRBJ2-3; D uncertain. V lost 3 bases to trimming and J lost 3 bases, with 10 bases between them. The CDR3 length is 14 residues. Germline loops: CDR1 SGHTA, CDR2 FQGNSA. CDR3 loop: CASSLLSSTDTQYF. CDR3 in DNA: TGTGCCAGCAGCTTGCTTAGTTCGACAGATACGCAGTATTTT.

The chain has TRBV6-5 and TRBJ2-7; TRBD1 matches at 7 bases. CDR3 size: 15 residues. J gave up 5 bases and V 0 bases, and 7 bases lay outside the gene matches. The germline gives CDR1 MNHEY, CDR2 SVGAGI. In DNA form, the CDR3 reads TGTGCCAGCAGTTACTCCCGACAGGGAATCCACGAGCAGTACTTC. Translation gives CASSYSRQGIHEQYF.

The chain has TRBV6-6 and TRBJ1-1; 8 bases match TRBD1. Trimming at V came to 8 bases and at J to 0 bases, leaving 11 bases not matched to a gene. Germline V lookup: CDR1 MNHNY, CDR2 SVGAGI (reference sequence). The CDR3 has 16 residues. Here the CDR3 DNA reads TGTGCCAGCGGGGTGTTTAGGACAGGGATGAACACTGAAGCTTTCTTT. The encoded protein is CASGVFRTGMNTEAFF.

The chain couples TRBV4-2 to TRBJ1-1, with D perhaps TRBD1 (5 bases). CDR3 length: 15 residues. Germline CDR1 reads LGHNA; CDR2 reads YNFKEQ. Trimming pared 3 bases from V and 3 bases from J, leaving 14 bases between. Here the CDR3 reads CASSQRGNGDTEAFF. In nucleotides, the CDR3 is TGTGCCAGCAGCCAGCGGGGGAACGGGGACACTGAAGCTTTCTTT.

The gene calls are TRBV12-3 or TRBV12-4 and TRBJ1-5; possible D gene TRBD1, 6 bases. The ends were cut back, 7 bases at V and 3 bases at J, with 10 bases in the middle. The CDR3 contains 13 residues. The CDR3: CASKRGNNQPQHF. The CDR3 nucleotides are TGTGCCAGCAAAAGGGGGAACAATCAGCCCCAGCATTTT.

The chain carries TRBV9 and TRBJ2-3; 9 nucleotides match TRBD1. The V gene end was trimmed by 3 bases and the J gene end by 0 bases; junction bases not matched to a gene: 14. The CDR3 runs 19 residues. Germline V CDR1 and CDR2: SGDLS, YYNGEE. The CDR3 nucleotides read TGTGCCAGCAGCGAGGGGGGACAGGGTACCTACTCTAGCACAGATACGCAGTATTTT. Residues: CASSEGGQGTYSSTDTQYF.

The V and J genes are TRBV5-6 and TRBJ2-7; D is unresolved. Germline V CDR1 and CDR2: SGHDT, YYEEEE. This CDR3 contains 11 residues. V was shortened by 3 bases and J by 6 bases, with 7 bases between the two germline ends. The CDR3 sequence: CASSWSTEQYF. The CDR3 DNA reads TGTGCCAGCAGCTGGAGCACCGAGCAGTACTTC.

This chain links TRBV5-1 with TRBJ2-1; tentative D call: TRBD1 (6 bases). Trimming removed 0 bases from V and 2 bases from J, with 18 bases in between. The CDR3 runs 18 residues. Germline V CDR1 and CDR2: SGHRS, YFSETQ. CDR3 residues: CASSLGGHLKSTYNEQFF. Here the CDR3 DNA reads TGCGCCAGCAGCTTGGGGGGACACCTCAAGAGCACCTACAATGAGCAGTTCTTC.

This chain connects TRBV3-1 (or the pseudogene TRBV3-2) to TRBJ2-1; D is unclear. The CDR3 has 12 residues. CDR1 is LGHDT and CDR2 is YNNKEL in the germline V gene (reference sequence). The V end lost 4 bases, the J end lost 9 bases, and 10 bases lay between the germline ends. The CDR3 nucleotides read TGTGCCAGCAGCCGCTTAGGAGCTGAGCAGTTCTTC. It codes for CASSRLGAEQFF.

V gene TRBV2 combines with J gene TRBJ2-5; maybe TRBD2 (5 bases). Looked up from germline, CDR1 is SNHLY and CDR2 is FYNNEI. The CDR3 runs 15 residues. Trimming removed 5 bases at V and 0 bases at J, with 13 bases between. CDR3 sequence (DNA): TGTGCCAGCAGTCCATTAGAGGGATACCAAGAGACCCAGTACTTC. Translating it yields CASSPLEGYQETQYF.

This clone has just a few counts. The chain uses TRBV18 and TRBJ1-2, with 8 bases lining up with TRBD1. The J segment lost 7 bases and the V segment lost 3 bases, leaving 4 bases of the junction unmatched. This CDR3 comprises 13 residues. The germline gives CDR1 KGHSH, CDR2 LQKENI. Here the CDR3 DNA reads TGTGCCAGCTCACCGCAGGGGGCGCGTGGCTACACCTTC. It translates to CASSPQGARGYTF.

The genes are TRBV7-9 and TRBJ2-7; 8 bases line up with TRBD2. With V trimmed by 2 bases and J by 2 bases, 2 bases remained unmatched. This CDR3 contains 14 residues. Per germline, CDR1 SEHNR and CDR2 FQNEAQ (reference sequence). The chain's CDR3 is CASSLPGLAYEQYF. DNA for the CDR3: TGTGCCAGCAGCTTACCGGGACTAGCCTACGAGCAGTACTTC.

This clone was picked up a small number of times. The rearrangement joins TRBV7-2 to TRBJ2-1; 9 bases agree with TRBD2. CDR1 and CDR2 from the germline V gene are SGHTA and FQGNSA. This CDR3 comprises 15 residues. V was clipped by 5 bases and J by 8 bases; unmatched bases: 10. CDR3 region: CASSPQGGGAYEQFF. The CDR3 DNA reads TGTGCCAGCAGCCCCCAAGGCGGGGGGGCCTATGAGCAGTTCTTC.